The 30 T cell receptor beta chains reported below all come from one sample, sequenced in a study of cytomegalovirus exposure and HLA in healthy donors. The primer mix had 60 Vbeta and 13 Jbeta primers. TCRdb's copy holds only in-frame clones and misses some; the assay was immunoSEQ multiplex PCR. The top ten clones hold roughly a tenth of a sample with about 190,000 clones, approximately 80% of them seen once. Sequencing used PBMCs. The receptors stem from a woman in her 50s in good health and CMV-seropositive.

The CDR3 bases are TGCAGCGGTTGGGGCACAGGGGGCGTTACTAGGAACACTGAAGCTTTCTTT. Encoded protein: CSGWGTGGVTRNTEAFF. The genes are TRBV29-1 and TRBJ1-1, with 9 bases lining up with TRBD1. The J segment lost 1 base and the V segment lost 7 bases, leaving 16 bases of the junction unmatched. Germline V gives CDR1 SQVTM, CDR2 ANQGSEA. The CDR3 spans 17 residues. The entire variable domain, with the rest obtained from reference TRBV29-1 and TRBJ1-1, is as follows: SAVISQKPSRDICQRGTSLTIQCQVDSQVTMMFWYRQQPGQSLTLIATANQGSEATYESGFVIDKFPISRPNLTFSTLTVSNMSPEDSSIYLCSGWGTGGVTRNTEAFFGQGTRLTVV.

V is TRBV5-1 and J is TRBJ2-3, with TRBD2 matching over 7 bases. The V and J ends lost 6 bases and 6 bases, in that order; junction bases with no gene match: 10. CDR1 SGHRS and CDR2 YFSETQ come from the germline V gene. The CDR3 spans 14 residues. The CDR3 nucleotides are TGCGCCAGCACACGGGGGGACGGCGGGGATACGCAGTATTTT. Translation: CASTRGDGGDTQYF.

The CDR3 nucleotides read TGTGCCAGCAGCCAAGACTCTGACTCCTACGAGCAGTACTTC. This gives the protein CASSQDSDSYEQYF. This chain uses TRBV4-2 with TRBJ2-5; the D is unclear. Gene TRBJ2-7 matches the end of the DNA better, so the J call may be wrong. Germline lookup yields CDR1 LGHNA and CDR2 YNFKEQ. This CDR3 region has 14 residues.

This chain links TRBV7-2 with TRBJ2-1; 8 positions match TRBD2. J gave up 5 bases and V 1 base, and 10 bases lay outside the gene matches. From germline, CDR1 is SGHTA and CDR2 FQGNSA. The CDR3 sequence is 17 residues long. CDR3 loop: CASSLVGSRGANNEQFF. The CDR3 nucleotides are TGTGCCAGCAGCTTAGTAGGTTCGCGGGGGGCGAACAATGAGCAGTTCTTC.

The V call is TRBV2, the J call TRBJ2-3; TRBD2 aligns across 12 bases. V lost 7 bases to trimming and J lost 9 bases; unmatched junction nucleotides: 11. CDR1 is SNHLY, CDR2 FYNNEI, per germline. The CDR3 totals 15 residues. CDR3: CASKLTSGGSGTQYF. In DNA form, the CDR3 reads TGTGCCAGCAAACTGACTAGCGGGGGATCAGGGACGCAGTATTTT.

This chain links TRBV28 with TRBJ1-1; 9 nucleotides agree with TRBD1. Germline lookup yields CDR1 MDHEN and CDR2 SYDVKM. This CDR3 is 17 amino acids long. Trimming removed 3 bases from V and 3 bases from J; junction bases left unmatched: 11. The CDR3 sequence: CASSFWGQGTSDTEAFF. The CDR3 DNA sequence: TGTGCCAGCAGTTTCTGGGGACAGGGAACGTCCGACACTGAAGCTTTCTTT.

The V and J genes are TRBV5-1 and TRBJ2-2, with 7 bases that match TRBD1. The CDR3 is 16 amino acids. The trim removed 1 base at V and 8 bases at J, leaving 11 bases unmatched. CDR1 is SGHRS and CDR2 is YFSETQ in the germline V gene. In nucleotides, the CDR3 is TGCGCCAGCAGCTTGCGTCGACAGGGATTCGGAGGGGAGCTGTTTTTT. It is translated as CASSLRRQGFGGELFF.

The CDR3 loop reads CSVEQRVVSGGYTF. Written as DNA, the CDR3 is TGCAGCGTTGAACAGAGGGTGGTATCGGGCGGCTACACCTTC. The genes are TRBV29-1 and TRBJ1-2; the D is unclear. Trimming shortened V by 2 bases and J by 8 bases, and 18 bases separated the two germline ends. Germline V gives CDR1 SQVTM, CDR2 ANQGSEA. The CDR3 has 14 amino acids. The variable domain in full, with the rest retrieved from reference TRBV29-1 and TRBJ1-2, is SAVISQKPSRDICQRGTSLTIQCQVDSQVTMMFWYRQQPGQSLTLIATANQGSEATYESGFVIDKFPISRPNLTFSTLTVSNMSPEDSSIYLCSVEQRVVSGGYTFGSGTRLTVV.

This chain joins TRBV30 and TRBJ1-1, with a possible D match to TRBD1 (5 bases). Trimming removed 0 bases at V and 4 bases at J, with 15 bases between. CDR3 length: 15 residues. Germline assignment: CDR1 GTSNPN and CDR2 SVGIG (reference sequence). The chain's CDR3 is CAWSVPSWRGTEAFF. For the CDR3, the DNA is TGTGCCTGGAGTGTACCATCGTGGAGGGGCACTGAAGCTTTCTTT.

This CDR3 is CASSRRSQGTNTEAFF. The CDR3 DNA is TGTGCCAGCAGCCGGAGGTCGCAGGGGACGAACACTGAAGCTTTCTTT. V is TRBV5-4 and J is TRBJ1-1; the D gene is possibly TRBD1 (6 bases). The CDR3 has 16 residues. Germline CDR1 is SGHNT and CDR2 is YYREEE (reference sequence). The V gene lost 4 bases and the J gene lost 1 base, with 17 bases spanning the gap.

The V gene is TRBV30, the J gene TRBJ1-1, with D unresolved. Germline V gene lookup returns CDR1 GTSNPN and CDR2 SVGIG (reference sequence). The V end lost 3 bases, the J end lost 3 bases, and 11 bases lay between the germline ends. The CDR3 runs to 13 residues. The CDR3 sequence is CAWSRGGDTEAFF. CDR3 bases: TGTGCCTGGAGCCGGGGTGGAGACACTGAAGCTTTCTTT.

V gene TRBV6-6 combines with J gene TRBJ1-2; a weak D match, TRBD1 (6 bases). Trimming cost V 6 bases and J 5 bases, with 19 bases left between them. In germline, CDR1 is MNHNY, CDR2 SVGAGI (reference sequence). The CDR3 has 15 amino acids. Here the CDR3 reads CASSPTGTHTYGYTF. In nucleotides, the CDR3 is TGTGCCAGCAGCCCAACCGGGACACACACTTATGGCTACACCTTC.

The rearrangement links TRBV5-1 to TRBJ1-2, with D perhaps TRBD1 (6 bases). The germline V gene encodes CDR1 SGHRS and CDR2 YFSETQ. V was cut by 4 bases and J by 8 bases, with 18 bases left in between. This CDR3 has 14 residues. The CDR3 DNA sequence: TGCGCCAGCAGCGTTCGGGGGGGCGCGTTCGGCTACACCTTC. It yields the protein CASSVRGGAFGYTF.

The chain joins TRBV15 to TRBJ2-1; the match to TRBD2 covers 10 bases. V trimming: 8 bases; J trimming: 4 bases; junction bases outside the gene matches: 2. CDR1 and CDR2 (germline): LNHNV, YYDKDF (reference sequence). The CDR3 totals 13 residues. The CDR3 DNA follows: TGTGCCACCTCTAGCGGGGGTTACAATGAGCAGTTCTTC. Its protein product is CATSSGGYNEQFF.

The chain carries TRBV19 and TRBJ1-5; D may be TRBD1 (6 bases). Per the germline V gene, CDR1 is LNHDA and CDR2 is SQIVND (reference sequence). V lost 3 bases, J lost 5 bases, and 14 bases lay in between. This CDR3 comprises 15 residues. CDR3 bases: TGTGCCAGTAGTATCGTCAGGACAGAATATCAGCCCCAGCATTTT. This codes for CASSIVRTEYQPQHF. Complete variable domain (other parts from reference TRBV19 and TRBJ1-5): DGGITQSPKYLFRKEGQNVTLSCEQNLNHDAMYWYRQDPGQGLRLIYYSQIVNDFQKGDIAEGYSVSREKKESFPLTVTSAQKNPTAFYLCASSIVRTEYQPQHFGDGTRLSIL.

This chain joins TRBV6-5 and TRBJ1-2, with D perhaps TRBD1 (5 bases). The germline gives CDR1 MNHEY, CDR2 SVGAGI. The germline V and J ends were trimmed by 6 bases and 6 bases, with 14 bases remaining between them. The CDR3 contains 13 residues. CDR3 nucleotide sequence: TGTGCCAGCAGCACCTCGGGCAGGGATGGCTACACCTTC. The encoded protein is CASSTSGRDGYTF.

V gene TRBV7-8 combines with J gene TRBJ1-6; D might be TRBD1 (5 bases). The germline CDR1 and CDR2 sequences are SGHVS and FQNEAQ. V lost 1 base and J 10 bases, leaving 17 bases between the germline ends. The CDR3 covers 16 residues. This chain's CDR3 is CASSLGSRTNGSPLHF. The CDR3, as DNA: TGTGCCAGCAGCTTAGGCTCACGGACAAACGGGTCACCCCTCCACTTT.

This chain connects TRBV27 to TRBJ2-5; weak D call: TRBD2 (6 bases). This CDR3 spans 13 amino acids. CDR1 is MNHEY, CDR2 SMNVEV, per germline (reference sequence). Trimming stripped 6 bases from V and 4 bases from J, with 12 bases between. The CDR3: CASSRYGGETQYF. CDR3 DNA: TGTGCCAGCAGCCGGTACGGGGGAGAGACCCAGTACTTC.

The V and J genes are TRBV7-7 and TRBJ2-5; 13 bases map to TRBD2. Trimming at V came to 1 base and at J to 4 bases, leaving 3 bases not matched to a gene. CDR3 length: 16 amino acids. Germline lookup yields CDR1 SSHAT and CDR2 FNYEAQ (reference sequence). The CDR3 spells CASSLGLAGGLETQYF. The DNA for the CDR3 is TGTGCCAGCAGCTTAGGACTAGCGGGGGGTCTAGAGACCCAGTACTTC.

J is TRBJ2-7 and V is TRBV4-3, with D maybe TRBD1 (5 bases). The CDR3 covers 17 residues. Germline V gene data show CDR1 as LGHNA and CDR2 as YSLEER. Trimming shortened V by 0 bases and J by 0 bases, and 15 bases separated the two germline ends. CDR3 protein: CASSQEFETGTSYEQYF. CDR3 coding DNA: TGCGCCAGCAGCCAAGAGTTCGAAACAGGAACCTCCTACGAGCAGTACTTC.

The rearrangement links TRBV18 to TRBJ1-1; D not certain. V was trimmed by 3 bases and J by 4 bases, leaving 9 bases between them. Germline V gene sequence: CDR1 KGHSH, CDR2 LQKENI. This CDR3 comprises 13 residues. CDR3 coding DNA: TGTGCCAGCTCACCGGAGCAACGCACTGAAGCTTTCTTT. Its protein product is CASSPEQRTEAFF. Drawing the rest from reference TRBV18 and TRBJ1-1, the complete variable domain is NAGVMQNPRHLVRRRGQEARLRCSPMKGHSHVYWYRQLPEEGLKFMVYLQKENIIDESGMPKERFSAEFPKEGPSILRIQQVVRGDSAAYFCASSPEQRTEAFFGQGTRLTVV.

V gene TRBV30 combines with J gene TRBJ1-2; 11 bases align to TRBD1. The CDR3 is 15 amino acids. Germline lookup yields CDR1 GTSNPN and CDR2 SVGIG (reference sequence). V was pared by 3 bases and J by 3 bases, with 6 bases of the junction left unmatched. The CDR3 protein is CAWRGTGGSYYGYTF. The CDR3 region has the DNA TGTGCCTGGAGGGGGACAGGGGGTTCGTACTATGGCTACACCTTC.

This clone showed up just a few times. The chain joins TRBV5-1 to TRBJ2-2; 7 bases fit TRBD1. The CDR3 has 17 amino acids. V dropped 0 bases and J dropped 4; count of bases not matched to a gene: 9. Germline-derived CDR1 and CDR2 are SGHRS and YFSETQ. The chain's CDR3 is CASSLGHTGVRTGELFF. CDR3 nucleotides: TGCGCCAGCAGCTTGGGGCATACAGGGGTTCGCACCGGGGAGCTGTTTTTT.

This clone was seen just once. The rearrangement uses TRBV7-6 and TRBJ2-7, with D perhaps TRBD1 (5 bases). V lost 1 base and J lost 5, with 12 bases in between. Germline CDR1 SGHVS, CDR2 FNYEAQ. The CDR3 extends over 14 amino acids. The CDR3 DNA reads TGTGCCAGCAGCTTAGGCCCAGACAGAAACGAGCAGTACTTC. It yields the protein CASSLGPDRNEQYF.

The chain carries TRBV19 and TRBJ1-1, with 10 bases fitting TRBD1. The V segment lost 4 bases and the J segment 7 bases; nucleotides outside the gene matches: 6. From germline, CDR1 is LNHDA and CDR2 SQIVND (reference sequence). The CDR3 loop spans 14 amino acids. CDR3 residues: CASSRDRGLREAFF. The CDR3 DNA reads TGTGCCAGTAGTAGGGACAGGGGACTCCGTGAAGCTTTCTTT.

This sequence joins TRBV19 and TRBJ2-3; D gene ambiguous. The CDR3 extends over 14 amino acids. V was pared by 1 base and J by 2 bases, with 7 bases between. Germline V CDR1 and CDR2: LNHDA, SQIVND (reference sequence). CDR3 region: CASSIVLSTDTQYF. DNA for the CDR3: TGTGCCAGTAGTATAGTTCTCTCCACAGATACGCAGTATTTT.

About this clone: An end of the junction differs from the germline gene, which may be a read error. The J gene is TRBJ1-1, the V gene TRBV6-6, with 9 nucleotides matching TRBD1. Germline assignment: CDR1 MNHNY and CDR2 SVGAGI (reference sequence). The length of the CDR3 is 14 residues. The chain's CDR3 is CASTRGQGNSEAFF. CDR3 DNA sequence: TGTGCCAGCACTAGAGGACAGGGGAACTCTGAAGCTTTCTTT.

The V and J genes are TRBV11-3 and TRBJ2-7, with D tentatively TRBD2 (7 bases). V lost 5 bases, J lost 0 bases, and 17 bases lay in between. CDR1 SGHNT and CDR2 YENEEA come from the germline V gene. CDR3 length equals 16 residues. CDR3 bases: TGTGCCAGCAGCCGCTCGGAGGGGGGGATCTCCTACGAGCAGTACTTC. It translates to CASSRSEGGISYEQYF.

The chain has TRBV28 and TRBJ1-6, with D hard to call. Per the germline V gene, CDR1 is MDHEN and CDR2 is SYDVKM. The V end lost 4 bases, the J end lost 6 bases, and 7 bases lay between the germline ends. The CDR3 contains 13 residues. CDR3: CASSSGINSPLHF. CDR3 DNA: TGTGCCAGCAGTTCGGGGATTAATTCACCCCTCCACTTT.

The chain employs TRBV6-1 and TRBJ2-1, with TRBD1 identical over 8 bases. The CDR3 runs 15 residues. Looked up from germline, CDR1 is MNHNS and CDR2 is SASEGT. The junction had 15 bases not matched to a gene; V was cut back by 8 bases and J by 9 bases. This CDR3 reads CASLPRGQAPGEQFF. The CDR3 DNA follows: TGTGCCAGCTTACCCCGGGGACAGGCCCCAGGTGAGCAGTTCTTC.